This T cell receptor (beta chain) was recovered during a study of blood T cell repertoires in COVID-19. As handled by the study authors: Estimates of nucleated cell counts were drawn from the amplification of reference gene primers. Clones were sequenced by immunoSEQ multiplex PCR, and TCRdb holds only the in-frame ones, with some missing. The V and J calls and the clone size are those of that table, but D and trimming were determined from the DNA. The sample lists some 260,000 clones, about 88% occurring once. Remarks on this clone: The sample holds other DNA sequences that translate to the same CDR3.

CDR3 length: 15 residues. With 0 bases clipped from V and 3 bases from J, the junction kept 5 bases outside the gene matches. Germline-derived CDR1 and CDR2 are MNHNY and SVGAGI (reference sequence). This rearrangement joins TRBV6-6 to TRBJ2-7, with 7 bases matching TRBD2. This receptor was obtained from a woman aged 40 to 50 who had recovered from COVID-19. The sequenced sample was peripheral blood. The CDR3 DNA is TGTGCCAGCAGTTACTCGGGGACGGGGGGCTACGAGCAGTACTTC. Protein product: CASSYSGTGGYEQYF.